This T cell receptor beta chain was profiled in a study of high-grade serous ovarian cancer treatment subgroups. Points from the study as a whole: Higher neoantigen levels went with greater TCR clonal relatedness.

TCRdb's table, derived via immunoSEQ multiplex PCR, lists solely in-frame clones and lacks some. Of fewer than 4,500 clones in the sample, 78% were seen once. The V and J ends lost 1 base and 5 bases respectively, with 11 bases between them. Germline V lookup: CDR1 SGHTA, CDR2 FQGNSA. The CDR3 has 14 residues. In the case of this clone: No antigen is known for it.

Tumor samples were obtained before definitive surgery or chemotherapy. The V call is TRBV7-2, the J call TRBJ1-1; no reliable D call. The receptor comes from a human donor with high-grade serous ovarian cancer. Sequences were obtained from tumor tissue. For the CDR3, the DNA is TGTGCCAGCAGCTTAGATCGGTATAGAACTGAAGCTTTCTTT. Protein product: CASSLDRYRTEAFF.